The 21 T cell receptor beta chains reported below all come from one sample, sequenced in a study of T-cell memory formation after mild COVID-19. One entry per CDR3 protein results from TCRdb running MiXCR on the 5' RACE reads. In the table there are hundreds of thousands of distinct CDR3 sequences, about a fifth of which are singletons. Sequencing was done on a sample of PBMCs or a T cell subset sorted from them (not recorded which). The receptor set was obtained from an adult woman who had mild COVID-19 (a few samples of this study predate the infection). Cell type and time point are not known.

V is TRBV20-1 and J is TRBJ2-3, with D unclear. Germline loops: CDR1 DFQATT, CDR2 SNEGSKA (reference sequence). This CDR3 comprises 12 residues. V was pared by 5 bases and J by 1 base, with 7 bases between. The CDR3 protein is CSAFDRTDTQYF. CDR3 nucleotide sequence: TGCAGTGCTTTCGACCGCACAGATACGCAGTATTTT.

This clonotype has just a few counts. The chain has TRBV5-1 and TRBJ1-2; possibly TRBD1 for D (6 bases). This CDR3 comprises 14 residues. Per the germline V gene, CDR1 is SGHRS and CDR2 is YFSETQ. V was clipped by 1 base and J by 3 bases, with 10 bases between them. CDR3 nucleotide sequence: TGCGCCAGCAGCTTGTCGGGACAAGACTATGGCTACACCTTC. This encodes CASSLSGQDYGYTF.

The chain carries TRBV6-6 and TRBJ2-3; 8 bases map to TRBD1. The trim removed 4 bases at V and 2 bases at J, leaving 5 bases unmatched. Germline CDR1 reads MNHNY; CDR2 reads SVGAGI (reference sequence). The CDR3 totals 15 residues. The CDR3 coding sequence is TGTGCCAGCAGTTTGGGACAGGCCTACACAGATACGCAGTATTTT. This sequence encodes CASSLGQAYTDTQYF.

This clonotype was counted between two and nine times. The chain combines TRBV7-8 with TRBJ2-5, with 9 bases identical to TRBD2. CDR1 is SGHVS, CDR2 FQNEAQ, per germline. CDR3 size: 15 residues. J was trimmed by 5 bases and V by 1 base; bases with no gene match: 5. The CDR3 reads CASSLVAGAWETQYF. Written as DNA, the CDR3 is TGTGCCAGCAGCTTAGTAGCGGGGGCTTGGGAGACCCAGTACTTC.

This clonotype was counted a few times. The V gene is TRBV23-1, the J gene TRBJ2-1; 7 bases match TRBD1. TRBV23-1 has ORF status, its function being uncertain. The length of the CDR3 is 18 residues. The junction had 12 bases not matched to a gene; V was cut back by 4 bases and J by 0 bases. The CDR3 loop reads CASSPRDSQASSYNEQFF. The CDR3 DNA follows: TGCGCCAGCAGTCCCCGGGACAGCCAAGCTTCCTCCTACAATGAGCAGTTCTTC.

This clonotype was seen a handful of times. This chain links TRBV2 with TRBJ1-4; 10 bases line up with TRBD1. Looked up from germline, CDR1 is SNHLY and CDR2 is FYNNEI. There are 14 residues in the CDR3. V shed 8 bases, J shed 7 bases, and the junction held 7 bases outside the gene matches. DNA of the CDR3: TGTGCCAGCGGGCCTCGGACAGGGGGTGAAAAACTGTTTTTT. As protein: CASGPRTGGEKLFF.

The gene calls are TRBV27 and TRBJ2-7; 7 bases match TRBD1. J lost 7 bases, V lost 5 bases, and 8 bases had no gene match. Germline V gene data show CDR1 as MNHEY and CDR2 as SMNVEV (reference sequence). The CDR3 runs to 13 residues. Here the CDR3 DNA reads TGTGCCAGCAGTAGGCTTCCGGGACAGGAGCAGTACTTC. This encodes CASSRLPGQEQYF.

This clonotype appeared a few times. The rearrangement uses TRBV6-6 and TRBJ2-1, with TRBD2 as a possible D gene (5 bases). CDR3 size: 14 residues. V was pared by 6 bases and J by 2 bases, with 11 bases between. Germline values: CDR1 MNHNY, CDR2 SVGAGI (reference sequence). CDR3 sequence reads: CASRDSLAYNEQFF. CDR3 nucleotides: TGTGCCAGCAGGGACTCCTTAGCCTACAATGAGCAGTTCTTC.

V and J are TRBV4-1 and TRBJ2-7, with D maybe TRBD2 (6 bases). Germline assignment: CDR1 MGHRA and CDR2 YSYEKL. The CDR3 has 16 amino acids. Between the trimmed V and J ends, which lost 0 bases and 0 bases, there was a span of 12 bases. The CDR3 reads CASSQESAGSSYEQYF. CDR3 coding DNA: TGCGCCAGCAGCCAAGAATCGGCGGGGAGCTCCTACGAGCAGTACTTC.

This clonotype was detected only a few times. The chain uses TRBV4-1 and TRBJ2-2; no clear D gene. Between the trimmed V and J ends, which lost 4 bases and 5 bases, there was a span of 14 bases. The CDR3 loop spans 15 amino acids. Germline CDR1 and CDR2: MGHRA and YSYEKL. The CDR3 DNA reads TGCGCCAGCAGCCCCCTCTCCACTCGTACCGGGGAGCTGTTTTTT. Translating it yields CASSPLSTRTGELFF.

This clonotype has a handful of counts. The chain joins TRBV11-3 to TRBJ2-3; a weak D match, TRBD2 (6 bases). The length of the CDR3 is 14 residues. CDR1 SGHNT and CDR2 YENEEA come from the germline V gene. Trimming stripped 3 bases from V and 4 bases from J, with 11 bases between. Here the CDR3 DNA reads TGTGCCAGCAGCTTCCCCGGGGAGGCAGATACGCAGTATTTT. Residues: CASSFPGEADTQYF.

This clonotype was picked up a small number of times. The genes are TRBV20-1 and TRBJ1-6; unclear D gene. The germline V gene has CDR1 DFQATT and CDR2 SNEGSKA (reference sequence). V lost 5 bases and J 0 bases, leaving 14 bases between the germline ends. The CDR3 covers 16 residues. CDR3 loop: CSAFDPRSSYNSPLHF. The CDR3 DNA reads TGCAGTGCTTTTGACCCGAGGAGCTCCTATAATTCACCCCTCCACTTT.

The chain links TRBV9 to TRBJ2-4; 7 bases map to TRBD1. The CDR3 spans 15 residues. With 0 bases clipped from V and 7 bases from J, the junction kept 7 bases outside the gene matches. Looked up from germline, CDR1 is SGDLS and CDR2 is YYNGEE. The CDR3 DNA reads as TGTGCCAGCAGCGTAGATCTTTTACAGGGGAACATTCAGTACTTC. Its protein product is CASSVDLLQGNIQYF. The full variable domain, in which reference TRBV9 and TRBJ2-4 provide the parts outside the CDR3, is DSGVTQTPKHLITATGQRVTLRCSPRSGDLSVYWYQQSLDQGLQFLIQYYNGEERAKGNILERFSAQQFPDLHSELNLSSLELGDSALYFCASSVDLLQGNIQYFGAGTRLSVL.

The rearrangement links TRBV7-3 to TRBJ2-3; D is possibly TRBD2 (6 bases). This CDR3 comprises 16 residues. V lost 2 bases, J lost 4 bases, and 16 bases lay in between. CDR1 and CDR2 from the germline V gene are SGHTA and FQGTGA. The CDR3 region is CASSLFPIRESDTQYF. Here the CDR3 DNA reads TGTGCCAGCAGCTTATTCCCGATTCGGGAGTCAGATACGCAGTATTTT.

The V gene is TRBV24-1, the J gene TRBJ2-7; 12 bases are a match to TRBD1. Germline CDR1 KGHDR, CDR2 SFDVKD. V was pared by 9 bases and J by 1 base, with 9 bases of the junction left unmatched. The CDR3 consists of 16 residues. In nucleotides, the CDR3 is TGTGCCACCGGTGGGACAGGGGGCTCTACTTCCTACGAGCAGTACTTC. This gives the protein CATGGTGGSTSYEQYF.

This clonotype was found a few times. The CDR3 coding sequence is TGTGCCAGCAGCTTAGCGGCGGGGGAGGCGACCTCCCAGTACTTC. Its protein is CASSLAAGEATSQYF. The chain recombines TRBV7-2 with TRBJ2-5, with TRBD2 matching over 7 bases. Germline loops: CDR1 SGHTA, CDR2 FQGNSA. The V gene end was trimmed by 0 bases and the J gene end by 9 bases; junction bases not matched to a gene: 10. The CDR3 runs to 15 residues.

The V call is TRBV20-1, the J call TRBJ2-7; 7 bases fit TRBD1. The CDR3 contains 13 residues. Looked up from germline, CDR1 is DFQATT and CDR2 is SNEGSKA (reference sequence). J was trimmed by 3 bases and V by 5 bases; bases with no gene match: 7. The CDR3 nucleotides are TGCAGTGCTCAGACCGGGACAGACTACGAGCAGTACTTC. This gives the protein CSAQTGTDYEQYF.

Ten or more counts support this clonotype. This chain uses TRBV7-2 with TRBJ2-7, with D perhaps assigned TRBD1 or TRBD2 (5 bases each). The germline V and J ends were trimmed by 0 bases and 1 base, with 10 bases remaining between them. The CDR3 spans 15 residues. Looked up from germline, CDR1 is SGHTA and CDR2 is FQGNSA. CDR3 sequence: CASSLAGRSSYEQYF. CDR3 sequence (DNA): TGTGCCAGCAGCTTAGCGGGACGTTCTTCCTACGAGCAGTACTTC.

Here the CDR3 DNA reads TGTGCCAGCAGTTCTTACCGGGCTTACTATGGCTACACCTTC. Its protein is CASSSYRAYYGYTF. The V call is TRBV12-3 or TRBV12-4, the J call TRBJ1-2; D gene unclear. The CDR3 runs to 14 residues. V was trimmed by 4 bases and J by 3 bases, leaving 12 bases between them.

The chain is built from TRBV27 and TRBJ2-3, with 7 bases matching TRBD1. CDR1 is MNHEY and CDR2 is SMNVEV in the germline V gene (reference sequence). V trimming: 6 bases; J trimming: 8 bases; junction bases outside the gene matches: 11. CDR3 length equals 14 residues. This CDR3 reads CASRPTGVIITQYF. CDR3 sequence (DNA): TGTGCCAGCAGACCTACAGGGGTCATAATTACGCAGTATTTT.

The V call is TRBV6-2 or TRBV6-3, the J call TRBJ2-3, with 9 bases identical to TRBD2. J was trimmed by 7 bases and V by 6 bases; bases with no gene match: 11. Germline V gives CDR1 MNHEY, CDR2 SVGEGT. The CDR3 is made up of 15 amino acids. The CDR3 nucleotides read TGTGCCAGCAGGGGTAGCGCTAGCGGGATCAATACGCAGTATTTT. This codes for CASRGSASGINTQYF.